The 6 T cell receptor beta chains below all came from one sample that was sequenced in a study of blood T cell repertoires in COVID-19. Using immunoSEQ multiplex PCR, the repertoire was profiled, and TCRdb retains in-frame clones only, with some absent. The sample holds 120,000 to 150,000 clones, 84% seen once. Sequencing was done on a sample of peripheral blood. These receptors originate from a human donor in a cohort sampled during active COVID-19.

The V gene is TRBV19, the J gene TRBJ2-7, with 11 bases fitting TRBD2. With 4 bases clipped from V and 0 bases from J, the junction kept 2 bases outside the gene matches. Germline-derived CDR1 and CDR2 are LNHDA and SQIVND (reference sequence). There are 15 residues in the CDR3. This chain's CDR3 is CASSSGTSGSYEQYF. Here the CDR3 DNA reads TGTGCCAGTAGTAGTGGGACTAGCGGCTCCTACGAGCAGTACTTC.

The CDR3 sequence: CATTSGGVREQFF. CDR3 in DNA: TGTGCCACCACTAGCGGGGGGGTCCGTGAGCAGTTCTTC. The rearrangement links TRBV3-1 (or the pseudogene TRBV3-2) to TRBJ2-1, with TRBD2 identical over 13 bases. Germline values: CDR1 LGHDT, CDR2 YNNKEL (reference sequence). The CDR3 loop spans 13 amino acids. Trimming cost V 10 bases and J 9 bases; bases outside gene matches: 6.

This chain joins TRBV11-3 and TRBJ1-1; 8 bases fit TRBD1. This CDR3 is 18 amino acids long. The J segment lost 0 bases and the V segment lost 5 bases, leaving 14 bases of the junction unmatched. The germline gives CDR1 SGHNT, CDR2 YENEEA. CDR3: CASSKRKTGGTLNTEAFF. The CDR3 nucleotides are TGTGCCAGCAGCAAACGGAAAACAGGGGGTACCTTGAACACTGAAGCTTTCTTT. The complete variable domain, with remaining parts taken from reference TRBV11-3 and TRBJ1-1, reads EAGVVQSPRYKIIEKKQPVAFWCNPISGHNTLYWYLQNLGQGPELLIRYENEEAVDDSQLPKDRFSAERLKGVDSTLKIQPAELGDSAVYLCASSKRKTGGTLNTEAFFGQGTRLTVV.

The chain carries TRBV12-3 or TRBV12-4 and TRBJ1-1; 9 bases align to TRBD1. With 5 bases clipped from V and 11 bases from J, the junction kept 9 bases outside the gene matches. This CDR3 has 13 amino acids. CDR3 DNA: TGTGCCAGCAGTGGGACAGGGTTGTATCGGGCTTTCTTT. This codes for CASSGTGLYRAFF.

Here the CDR3 DNA reads TGTGCCAGCAGTTACCGCCGGACAGTAACCCTAGACGAGCAGTACTTC. Residues: CASSYRRTVTLDEQYF. This chain joins TRBV6-5 and TRBJ2-7; TRBD1 is a possible D gene (6 bases). V dropped 2 bases and J dropped 5 bases, with 19 bases sitting between them. The CDR3 is 16 amino acids. Germline CDR1 reads MNHEY; CDR2 reads SVGAGI.

The chain couples TRBV18 to TRBJ1-2, with TRBD1 matching over 7 bases. This CDR3 is built from 15 residues. Germline CDR1 is KGHSH and CDR2 is LQKENI. Trimming took 3 bases from V and 4 from J; bases not matched to a gene: 8. The CDR3 DNA is TGTGCCAGCTCACCTCGGCAGGGGGACGGCTATGGCTACACCTTC. This translates into CASSPRQGDGYGYTF.